This T cell receptor (beta chain) comes out of a study of metastatic and nonmetastatic thyroid tumors. Study information: For malignant and benign thyroid patients, tumor or nodule tissue and blood were the sources whose repertoires were compared. The study, taken as a whole, reports: The reported finding was significantly higher TCR beta diversity in malignant thyroid tumors relative to benign nodules, in blood and tumor.

Per the study methods: Variation in CDR3 across clinicopathological groups served as the basis for constructing a distant-metastasis classifier in papillary thyroid cancer. MiXCR was used by TCRdb to re-call the PCR reads. These V and J calls rely on TCRdb rather than the paper's analysis. The sample yields around 31,000 clones, over 14% seen once. This clone has a count of ten or more. The antigen is unknown. The CDR3 contains 14 residues. Germline CDR1 and CDR2: SGHTS and YDEGEE. With 2 bases removed from V and 1 base from J, the gap between germline ends came to 9 bases. Each patient went into thyroid surgery without having received any treatment.

The J gene is TRBJ2-5, the V gene TRBV5-8; D gene ambiguous. This receptor was identified in a male donor with papillary thyroid cancer or a benign thyroid nodule (not recorded which). Some clones in this sample may be carry-over from other donors' samples. Sequenced sample: blood. The CDR3, as DNA: TGTGCCAGCAGCTTACTTGGGCCCCAAGAGACCCAGTACTTC. It codes for CASSLLGPQETQYF.